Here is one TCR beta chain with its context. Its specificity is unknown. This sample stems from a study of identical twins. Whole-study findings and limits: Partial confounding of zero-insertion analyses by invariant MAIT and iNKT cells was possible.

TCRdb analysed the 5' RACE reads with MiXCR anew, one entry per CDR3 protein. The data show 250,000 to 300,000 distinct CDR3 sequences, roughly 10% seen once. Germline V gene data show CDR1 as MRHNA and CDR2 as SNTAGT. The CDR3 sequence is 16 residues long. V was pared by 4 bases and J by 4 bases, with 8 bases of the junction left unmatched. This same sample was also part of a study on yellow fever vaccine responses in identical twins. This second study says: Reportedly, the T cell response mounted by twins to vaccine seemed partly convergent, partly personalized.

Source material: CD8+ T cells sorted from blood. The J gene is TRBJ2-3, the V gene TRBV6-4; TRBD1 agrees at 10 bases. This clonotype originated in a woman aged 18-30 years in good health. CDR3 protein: CASSAVGGQGADTQYF. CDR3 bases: TGTGCCAGCAGTGCCGTCGGCGGACAGGGGGCAGATACGCAGTATTTT.